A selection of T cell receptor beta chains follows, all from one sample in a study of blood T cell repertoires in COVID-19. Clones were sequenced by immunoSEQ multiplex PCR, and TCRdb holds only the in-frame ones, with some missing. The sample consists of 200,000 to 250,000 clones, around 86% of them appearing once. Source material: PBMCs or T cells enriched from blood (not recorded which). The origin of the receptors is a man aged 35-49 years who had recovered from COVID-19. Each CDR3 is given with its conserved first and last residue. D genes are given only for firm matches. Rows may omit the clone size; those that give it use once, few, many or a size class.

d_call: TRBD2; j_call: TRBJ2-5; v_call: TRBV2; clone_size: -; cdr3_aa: CASGSSSGWMSETQYF; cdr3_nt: TGTGCCAGCGGAAGCTCTAGCGGGTGGATGTCGGAGACCCAGTACTTC
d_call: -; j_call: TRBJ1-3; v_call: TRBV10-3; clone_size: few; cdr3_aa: CAISKDISGNTIYF; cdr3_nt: TGTGCCATCAGTAAAGACATCTCTGGAAACACCATATATTTT
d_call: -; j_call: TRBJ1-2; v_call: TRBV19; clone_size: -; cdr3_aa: CASSTPSRGPYGYTF; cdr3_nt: TGTGCCAGTAGTACTCCCTCCAGGGGCCCCTATGGCTACACCTTC
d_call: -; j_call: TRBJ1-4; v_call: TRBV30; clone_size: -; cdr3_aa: CAWSRQTTNEKLFF; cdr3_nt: TGTGCCTGGAGTCGACAGACCACTAATGAAAAACTGTTTTTT
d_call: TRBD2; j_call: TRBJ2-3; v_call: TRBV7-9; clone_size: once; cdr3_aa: CASTDPQGLAGGTRPDTQYF; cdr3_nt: TGTGCCAGCACCGACCCACAGGGACTAGCGGGAGGTACCCGACCAGATACGCAGTATTTT
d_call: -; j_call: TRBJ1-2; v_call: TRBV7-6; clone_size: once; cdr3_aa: CASSLTRDGRYGYTF; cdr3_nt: TGTGCCAGCAGCTTAACCCGTGACGGGAGGTATGGCTACACCTTC
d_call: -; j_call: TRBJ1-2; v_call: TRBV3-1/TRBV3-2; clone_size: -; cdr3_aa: CASSQGQFYGYTF; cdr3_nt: TGTGCCAGCAGCCAAGGGCAGTTCTATGGCTACACCTTC
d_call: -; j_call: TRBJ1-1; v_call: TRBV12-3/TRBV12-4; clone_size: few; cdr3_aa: CASSYGGRTEAFF; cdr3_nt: TGTGCCAGCAGTTATGGGGGGAGGACTGAAGCTTTCTTT
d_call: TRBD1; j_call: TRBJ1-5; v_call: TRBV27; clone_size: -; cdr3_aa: CATYRRGQHQVGQPQHF; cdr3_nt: TGTGCCACCTACAGAAGGGGGCAGCACCAAGTCGGTCAGCCCCAGCATTTT
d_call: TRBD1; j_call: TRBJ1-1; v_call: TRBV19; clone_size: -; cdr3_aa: CASSKQGGRSSEAFF; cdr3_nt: TGTGCCAGTAGTAAACAGGGGGGGAGAAGTTCGGAAGCTTTCTTT
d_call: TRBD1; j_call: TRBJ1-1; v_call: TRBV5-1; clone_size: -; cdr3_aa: CASSSRRDRENTEAFF; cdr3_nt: TGCGCCAGCAGCTCTCGTCGGGACAGGGAGAACACTGAAGCTTTCTTT
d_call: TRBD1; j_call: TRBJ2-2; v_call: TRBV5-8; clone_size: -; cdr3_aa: CASSFPLTGAPGELFF; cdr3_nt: TGTGCCAGCAGCTTCCCACTAACAGGGGCCCCCGGGGAGCTGTTTTTT
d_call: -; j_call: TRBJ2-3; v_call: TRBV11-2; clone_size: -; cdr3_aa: CASNIGADTQYF; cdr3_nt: TGTGCCAGCAACATCGGGGCAGATACGCAGTATTTT
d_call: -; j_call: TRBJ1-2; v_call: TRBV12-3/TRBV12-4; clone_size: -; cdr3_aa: CASSTGREYGYTF; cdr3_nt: TGTGCCAGCAGCACAGGGAGGGAGTATGGCTACACCTTC
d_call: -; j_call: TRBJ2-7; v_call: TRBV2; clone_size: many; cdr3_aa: CASSGDNLYEQYF; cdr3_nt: TGTGCCAGCAGTGGGGACAACCTCTACGAGCAGTACTTC
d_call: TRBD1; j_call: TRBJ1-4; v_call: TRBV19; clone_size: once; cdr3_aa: CASSTPGQINEKLFF; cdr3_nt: TGTGCCAGTAGTACGCCGGGACAGATTAATGAAAAACTGTTTTTT
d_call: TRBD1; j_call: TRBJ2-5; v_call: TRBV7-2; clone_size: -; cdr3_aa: CASSFPDRGETQYF; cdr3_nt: TGTGCCAGCAGCTTCCCGGACAGGGGTGAGACCCAGTACTTC